These 32 T cell receptor beta chains originate from one sample sequenced in a study of cytomegalovirus exposure and HLA in healthy donors. Use of 60 Vbeta and 13 Jbeta primers characterized the PCR. Libraries were prepared by immunoSEQ multiplex PCR; TCRdb keeps only in-frame clonotypes and omits some of them. The profile shows approximately 180,000 clones, about 13% of them singletons. Sequenced input: PBMCs. These receptors came from a man aged 45-65 years in good health and CMV-seropositive.

This clone showed up just a few times. The V call is TRBV9, the J call TRBJ1-6, with 7 nucleotides matching TRBD1. The V segment lost 4 bases and the J segment 6 bases; nucleotides outside the gene matches: 7. This CDR3 contains 15 residues. CDR1 and CDR2 from the germline V gene are SGDLS and YYNGEE. CDR3 sequence (DNA): TGTGCCAGCAGCTCAGGGGGGAGAGGTAATTCACCCCTCCACTTT. Residues: CASSSGGRGNSPLHF.

V usage is TRBV20-1 and J usage is TRBJ2-1; a possible D gene is TRBD1 (6 bases). Trimming took 3 bases from V and 8 from J, leaving 8 bases between them. CDR1 is DFQATT, CDR2 SNEGSKA, per germline (reference sequence). This CDR3 contains 11 residues. This chain's CDR3 is CSASPGDEQFF. The CDR3 coding sequence is TGCAGTGCTAGCCCAGGGGATGAGCAGTTCTTC.

This clone occurred many times. V gene TRBV6-5 combines with J gene TRBJ1-1; 8 bases fit TRBD1. Germline assignment: CDR1 MNHEY and CDR2 SVGAGI. This CDR3 contains 15 residues. Losses at the gene ends were 2 bases for V and 6 bases for J; bases not matched to a gene: 8. CDR3 amino acids: CASSYTQGALSEAFF. For the CDR3, the DNA is TGTGCCAGCAGTTACACGCAGGGGGCATTGTCTGAAGCTTTCTTT.

The genes are TRBV7-8 and TRBJ1-5; no firm D call. Deletions cut 0 bases from V and 5 bases from J, with 5 bases between. The CDR3 totals 13 residues. Germline lookup yields CDR1 SGHVS and CDR2 FQNEAQ. The CDR3 loop is CASSLAFHQPQHF. The CDR3 DNA follows: TGTGCCAGCAGCTTAGCCTTCCATCAGCCCCAGCATTTT. Based on the CDR3 plus reference TRBV7-8 and TRBJ1-5, the full variable domain is GAGVSQSPRYKVAKRGQDVALRCDPISGHVSLFWYQQALGQGPEFLTYFQNEAQLDKSGLPSDRFFAERPEGSVSTLKIQRTQQEDSAVYLCASSLAFHQPQHFGDGTRLSIL.

This clone turned up a few times. V usage is TRBV5-6 and J usage is TRBJ1-5; 7 bases fit TRBD1. This CDR3 is built from 19 residues. V lost 3 bases, J lost 0 bases, and 15 bases stayed unmatched. From germline, CDR1 is SGHDT and CDR2 YYEEEE. The DNA of the CDR3 is TGTGCCAGCAGCTCCCGACCGGGACAGTACATCAATAGCAATCAGCCCCAGCATTTT. Protein sequence: CASSSRPGQYINSNQPQHF.

The chain links TRBV2 to TRBJ1-2; TRBD1 matches 7 bases. After removal of 7 bases from V and 8 bases from J, the junction contained 10 bases not matched to a gene. Germline V gene data show CDR1 as SNHLY and CDR2 as FYNNEI. The CDR3 consists of 13 residues. The CDR3 DNA is TGTGCCAGCAACCGGGACAGTGCGGTCGGCTACACCTTC. The encoded protein is CASNRDSAVGYTF. The complete variable domain, with remaining parts taken from reference TRBV2 and TRBJ1-2, reads EPEVTQTPSHQVTQMGQEVILRCVPISNHLYFYWYRQILGQKVEFLVSFYNNEISEKSEIFDDQFSVERPDGSNFTLKIRSTKLEDSAMYFCASNRDSAVGYTFGSGTRLTVV.

The table lists this clone with a few counts. This chain links TRBV19 with TRBJ1-5, with TRBD1 as a possible D gene (6 bases). This CDR3 comprises 16 residues. Germline V gene lookup returns CDR1 LNHDA and CDR2 SQIVND (reference sequence). Deletions cut 4 bases from V and 1 base from J, with 14 bases between. The CDR3 region has the DNA TGTGCCAGTAGTAGACCCCCCGGACAGAGCAATCAGCCCCAGCATTTT. Its translation is CASSRPPGQSNQPQHF. The full variable domain, completed using reference TRBV19 and TRBJ1-5, is DGGITQSPKYLFRKEGQNVTLSCEQNLNHDAMYWYRQDPGQGLRLIYYSQIVNDFQKGDIAEGYSVSREKKESFPLTVTSAQKNPTAFYLCASSRPPGQSNQPQHFGDGTRLSIL.

The rearrangement links TRBV5-5 to TRBJ1-4; 9 bases map to TRBD1. The length of the CDR3 is 15 residues. CDR1 SGHKS and CDR2 YYEKEE come from the germline V gene (reference sequence). V lost 4 bases and J lost 8; bases outside the gene matches: 9. The CDR3, as DNA: TGTGCCAGCAGCCTTTCGGGGACAGGGTTAGAAAAACTGTTTTTT. Amino acid sequence: CASSLSGTGLEKLFF.

The chain joins TRBV19 to TRBJ2-1; 11 nucleotides align to TRBD2. CDR3 length: 16 amino acids. V was clipped by 2 bases and J by 4 bases; unmatched bases: 4. Germline-derived CDR1 and CDR2 are LNHDA and SQIVND (reference sequence). In DNA, the CDR3 is TGTGCCAGTAGTATAAGGCTAGCGGGGGGTTACAATGAGCAGTTCTTC. Translated: CASSIRLAGGYNEQFF.

This chain joins TRBV11-3 and TRBJ2-1, with 8 bases that match TRBD1. The germline gives CDR1 SGHNT, CDR2 YENEEA. The CDR3 has 15 amino acids. Trimming removed 0 bases from V and 6 bases from J; junction bases left unmatched: 4. The CDR3 is CASSLEGTGANEQFF. In nucleotides, the CDR3 is TGTGCCAGCAGCTTAGAGGGGACAGGAGCCAATGAGCAGTTCTTC.

The sample holds a few counts of this clone. The gene calls are TRBV5-1 and TRBJ2-5, with 10 bases lining up with TRBD2. V shed 0 bases, J shed 7 bases, and the junction held 9 bases outside the gene matches. Looked up from germline, CDR1 is SGHRS and CDR2 is YFSETQ. The CDR3 is 16 amino acids. The CDR3 loop reads CASSLDEAGGPGTQYF. In nucleotides, the CDR3 is TGCGCCAGCAGCTTGGATGAAGCGGGGGGGCCGGGGACCCAGTACTTC. The whole variable domain, remainder taken from reference TRBV5-1 and TRBJ2-5, is KAGVTQTPRYLIKTRGQQVTLSCSPISGHRSVSWYQQTPGQGLQFLFEYFSETQRNKGNFPGRFSGRQFSNSRSEMNVSTLELGDSALYLCASSLDEAGGPGTQYFGPGTRLLVL.

This clone was counted between two and nine times. The chain has TRBV28 and TRBJ1-1; no firm D call. The CDR3 is 14 amino acids. V lost 2 bases and J 1 base, leaving 8 bases between the germline ends. In germline, CDR1 is MDHEN, CDR2 SYDVKM. CDR3 protein: CASSLGWRNTEAFF. The CDR3 DNA reads as TGTGCCAGCAGTTTAGGGTGGAGGAACACTGAAGCTTTCTTT.

The V and J genes are TRBV18 and TRBJ1-2; D call uncertain. From germline, CDR1 is KGHSH and CDR2 LQKENI. With 3 bases removed from V and 4 bases from J, the gap between germline ends came to 12 bases. This CDR3 spans 14 amino acids. The CDR3 region has the DNA TGTGCCAGCTCACCGTCCCGGGAGGGCTATGGCTACACCTTC. This encodes CASSPSREGYGYTF.

This clone came up a few times. The rearrangement uses TRBV2 and TRBJ2-7; D might be TRBD1 (5 bases). The CDR3 loop spans 16 amino acids. The V gene lost 5 bases and the J gene lost 1 base, with 18 bases spanning the gap. CDR1 and CDR2 (germline): SNHLY, FYNNEI. CDR3 sequence (DNA): TGTGCCAGCAGTCAACAGGCTACCACCTATTCCTACGAGCAGTACTTC. Translation: CASSQQATTYSYEQYF.

This clone turned up a few times. CDR3 in DNA: TGTGCCAGCAGCCCAAGACAGAAAGAGACCCAGTACTTC. Its protein is CASSPRQKETQYF. This chain uses TRBV7-9 with TRBJ2-5; TRBD1 is a possible D gene (5 bases). Per germline, CDR1 SEHNR and CDR2 FQNEAQ (reference sequence). The CDR3 sequence is 13 residues long. Trimming left V 5 bases short and J 3 bases short, with 10 bases between.

The chain joins TRBV10-3 to TRBJ1-6; weak D call: TRBD1 (5 bases). The CDR3 is 17 residues long. CDR1 ENHRY and CDR2 SYGVKD come from the germline V gene. Between the trimmed V and J ends, which lost 3 bases and 8 bases, there was a span of 20 bases. The DNA of the CDR3 is TGTGCCATCAGTGACTACTCTCGGGGGGGTAACGATTCACCCCTCCACTTT. Residues: CAISDYSRGGNDSPLHF.

The V call is TRBV6-5, the J call TRBJ1-2; D remains unclear. Trimming took 3 bases from V and 4 from J, leaving 12 bases between them. This CDR3 contains 14 residues. Germline V CDR1 and CDR2: MNHEY, SVGAGI. CDR3 loop: CASSYPGFPYGYTF. The DNA for the CDR3 is TGTGCCAGCAGTTATCCGGGGTTCCCCTATGGCTACACCTTC.

V gene TRBV6-4 combines with J gene TRBJ2-3; tentatively, D is TRBD1 (5 bases). Germline CDR1 MRHNA, CDR2 SNTAGT. V dropped 2 bases and J dropped 1 base, with 13 bases sitting between them. This CDR3 is built from 16 residues. CDR3 DNA sequence: TGTGCCAGCAGTGACGGTAGGGGCGCGGGCACAGATACGCAGTATTTT. It codes for CASSDGRGAGTDTQYF.

The genes are TRBV19 and TRBJ1-2, with D perhaps matching TRBD1 (5 bases). V gave up 7 bases and J gave up 4 bases, with 10 bases separating them. This CDR3 spans 12 amino acids. The germline V gene has CDR1 LNHDA and CDR2 SQIVND (reference sequence). CDR3 nucleotide sequence: TGTGCCAGTACAGGGCTTGGCTATGGCTACACCTTC. It codes for CASTGLGYGYTF.

The chain employs TRBV30 and TRBJ1-1; D remains ambiguous. This CDR3 is 13 amino acids long. Trimming shortened V by 1 base and J by 4 bases, and 10 bases separated the two germline ends. CDR1 is GTSNPN, CDR2 SVGIG, per germline (reference sequence). This CDR3 is CAWSALIGTEAFF. CDR3 sequence (DNA): TGTGCCTGGAGTGCGCTTATCGGCACTGAAGCTTTCTTT.

This clone was seen just once. This chain joins TRBV18 and TRBJ2-2; D not resolved. Germline values: CDR1 KGHSH, CDR2 LQKENI. This CDR3 comprises 13 residues. The V end was cut by 6 bases, the J end by 3 bases, with 8 bases between. In nucleotides, the CDR3 is TGTGCCAGCTCTCCCCGTCACACCGGGGAGCTGTTTTTT. It is translated as CASSPRHTGELFF.

This clone showed up just a few times. This chain uses TRBV18 with TRBJ2-1; 10 nucleotides line up with TRBD1. Germline V gene data show CDR1 as KGHSH and CDR2 as LQKENI. The ends lost 10 bases at V and 8 bases at J; junction bases unmatched: 11. This CDR3 region has 14 residues. Here the CDR3 reads CATGADRGLDEQFF. Here the CDR3 DNA reads TGTGCCACCGGAGCCGACAGGGGGCTCGATGAGCAGTTCTTC.

The chain links TRBV6-1 to TRBJ1-2; D is perhaps TRBD1 (6 bases). V lost 7 bases, J lost 0 bases, and 9 bases lay in between. Germline values: CDR1 MNHNS, CDR2 SASEGT. CDR3 length equals 13 residues. DNA of the CDR3: TGTGCCAGCATCAGGACAGCTAACTATGGCTACACCTTC. Translation: CASIRTANYGYTF.

The V and J genes are TRBV14 and TRBJ2-7; perhaps TRBD1 as D (6 bases). Germline loops: CDR1 SGHDN, CDR2 FVKESK. Trimming stripped 4 bases from V and 3 bases from J, with 16 bases between. The CDR3 totals 15 residues. CDR3 coding DNA: TGTGCCAGCAGCCCGGTGGGCAGGGGATTCTACGAGCAGTACTTC. The encoded protein is CASSPVGRGFYEQYF.

There are a few counts of this clone. The CDR3 DNA sequence: TGTGCCACCACCCCTCCACAGGGGGCTCATCAGCCCCAGCATTTT. It specifies CATTPPQGAHQPQHF. The V gene is TRBV28, the J gene TRBJ1-5; 9 nucleotides agree with TRBD1. J gave up 5 bases and V 10 bases, and 12 bases lay outside the gene matches. The CDR3 loop spans 15 amino acids. Looked up from germline, CDR1 is MDHEN and CDR2 is SYDVKM. Combining the CDR3 with reference TRBV28 and TRBJ1-5 gives the whole variable domain DVKVTQSSRYLVKRTGEKVFLECVQDMDHENMFWYRQDPGLGLRLIYFSYDVKMKEKGDIPEGYSVSREKKERFSLILESASTNQTSMYLCATTPPQGAHQPQHFGDGTRLSIL.

The rearrangement links TRBV5-6 to TRBJ1-2; D may be TRBD1 (6 bases). This CDR3 contains 14 residues. Deletions cut 1 base from V and 3 bases from J, with 10 bases between. Germline V lookup: CDR1 SGHDT, CDR2 YYEEEE. CDR3 protein: CASSLTGLDYGYTF. CDR3 in DNA: TGTGCCAGCAGCTTGACAGGGTTGGACTATGGCTACACCTTC.

This clone was found once. CDR3: CASSQEITGGPSAAQYF. Written as DNA, the CDR3 is TGTGCCAGCAGCCAAGAGATTACGGGGGGCCCTTCGGCGGCGCAGTATTTT. This chain links TRBV4-2 with TRBJ2-3; weak D call: TRBD2 (7 bases). Germline V gives CDR1 LGHNA, CDR2 YNFKEQ. Between the trimmed V and J ends, which lost 0 bases and 10 bases, there was a span of 23 bases. The CDR3 totals 17 residues.

This chain uses TRBV4-3 with TRBJ2-1; D remains ambiguous. V lost 4 bases to trimming and J lost 2 bases, with 6 bases between them. The CDR3 has 13 residues. In germline, CDR1 is LGHNA, CDR2 YSLEER. For the CDR3, the DNA is TGCGCCAGCAGCCCACTTCCCTACAATGAGCAGTTCTTC. Amino acids: CASSPLPYNEQFF.

This clone was recorded a few times. The rearrangement links TRBV7-2 to TRBJ1-4; the D is unclear. The CDR3 has 16 residues. CDR1 is SGHTA and CDR2 is FQGNSA in the germline V gene. Trimming stripped 2 bases from V and 0 bases from J, with 10 bases between. DNA of the CDR3: TGTGCCAGCAGCTTATTAACGGTCCCAACTAATGAAAAACTGTTTTTT. Its protein product is CASSLLTVPTNEKLFF.

This clone has a handful of counts. The chain uses TRBV4-3 and TRBJ1-2, with 7 bases matching TRBD1. The CDR3 totals 15 residues. Trimming at V came to 1 base and at J to 4 bases, leaving 6 bases not matched to a gene. Germline-derived CDR1 and CDR2 are LGHNA and YSLEER. CDR3 DNA sequence: TGCGCCAGCAGCCAAGCCAGGACAGGTTCCTATGGCTACACCTTC. It is translated as CASSQARTGSYGYTF.

The V and J genes are TRBV11-3 and TRBJ1-2; D remains ambiguous. V gave up 2 bases and J gave up 3 bases, with 10 bases separating them. Per the germline V gene, CDR1 is SGHNT and CDR2 is YENEEA. The CDR3 has 14 amino acids. CDR3 bases: TGTGCCAGCAGCTTAATAGCCTCGGACTATGGCTACACCTTC. Its translation: CASSLIASDYGYTF. The whole variable domain, remainder taken from reference TRBV11-3 and TRBJ1-2, is EAGVVQSPRYKIIEKKQPVAFWCNPISGHNTLYWYLQNLGQGPELLIRYENEEAVDDSQLPKDRFSAERLKGVDSTLKIQPAELGDSAVYLCASSLIASDYGYTFGSGTRLTVV.

This clone was observed a handful of times. V gene TRBV29-1 combines with J gene TRBJ2-5, with D possibly matching TRBD2 (5 bases). This CDR3 has 14 amino acids. Trimming removed 2 bases from V and 2 bases from J, with 12 bases in between. Germline V lookup: CDR1 SQVTM, CDR2 ANQGSEA. The CDR3 is CSVELRTQQETQYF. The DNA of the CDR3 is TGCAGCGTTGAACTGCGGACTCAACAAGAGACCCAGTACTTC. The full variable domain, its missing parts supplied by reference TRBV29-1 and TRBJ2-5, is SAVISQKPSRDICQRGTSLTIQCQVDSQVTMMFWYRQQPGQSLTLIATANQGSEATYESGFVIDKFPISRPNLTFSTLTVSNMSPEDSSIYLCSVELRTQQETQYFGPGTRLLVL.